Described below is a single TCR beta chain sequence and its context. What it binds is unknown. Primers included in the PCR were 60 Vbeta and 13 Jbeta primers. The table came from immunoSEQ multiplex PCR; TCRdb's copy has only in-frame clones and leaves some out. The sample holds about 170,000 clones, approximately 81% seen once. This entry is derived from a study of cytomegalovirus exposure and HLA in healthy donors. Study-level points and caveats: Usually a TCR sequence was rare, but some public TCRs were found in many donors. Among TCR beta chains, those listed as cytomegalovirus-associated numbered about 160. Later on, a genetic analysis was performed. It linked a missense variant in DCLRE1C with V- and J-gene trimming of TCR beta. What a later analysis showed was that several of the most significant clusters appeared linked to common viral pathogens.

The CDR3 covers 13 residues. The V and J ends lost 0 bases and 4 bases respectively, with 6 bases between them. Germline loops: CDR1 MGHRA, CDR2 YSYEKL. The chain is built from TRBV4-1 and TRBJ1-2; D unresolved. This clonotype was sampled from a woman aged 50 to 65 in good health and CMV-seronegative. The specimen was PBMCs. The chain's CDR3 is CASSQDSGYGYTF. DNA of the CDR3: TGCGCCAGCAGCCAAGACAGCGGCTATGGCTACACCTTC.